This record looks at one T cell receptor beta chain sequence and its context. The antigen is undetermined. This entry comes from a study of Tregs in tolerant kidney transplant recipients. General study points: The small number of patients limits these findings pending further validation. The most relevant donor-specific Treg TCRbeta repertoire apparently came from expansion with activated donor B cells. No direct test of biological reproducibility was done here.

Clones were read by immunoSEQ multiplex PCR, and TCRdb kept only the in-frame ones, dropping some. Found here are 85,000 to 95,000 clones, more than 80% of them singletons; the top ten hold 4.7%. Thawed PBMCs were FACS-sorted into unstimulated CD4+CD25+CD127- regulatory T cells, CD4+CD25- non-regulatory cells, CD4 and CD8 cells. The ends lost 5 bases at V and 1 base at J; junction bases unmatched: 2. The CDR3 runs 14 residues. CDR1 and CDR2 (germline): PRHDT, FYEKMQ (reference sequence). The chain links TRBV13 to TRBJ2-3; 8 bases agree with TRBD2. The sample was CD8+ T cells from blood. This TCR was recovered from a human donor in good health. The CDR3 nucleotides are TGTGCCAGCAGCAATAGCGGGGGCACAGATACGCAGTATTTT. Encoded protein: CASSNSGGTDTQYF.